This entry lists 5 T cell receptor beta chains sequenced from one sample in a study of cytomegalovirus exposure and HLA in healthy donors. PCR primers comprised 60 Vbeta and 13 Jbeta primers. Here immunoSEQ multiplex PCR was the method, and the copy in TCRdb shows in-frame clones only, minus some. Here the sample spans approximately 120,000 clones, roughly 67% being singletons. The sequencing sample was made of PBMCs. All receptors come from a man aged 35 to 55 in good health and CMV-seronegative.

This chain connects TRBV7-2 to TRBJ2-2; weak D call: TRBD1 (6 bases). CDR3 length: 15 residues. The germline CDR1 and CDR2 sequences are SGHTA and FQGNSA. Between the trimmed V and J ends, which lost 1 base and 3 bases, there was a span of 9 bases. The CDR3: CASSLGGTYTGELFF. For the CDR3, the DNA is TGTGCCAGCAGCTTAGGGGGGACATACACCGGGGAGCTGTTTTTT. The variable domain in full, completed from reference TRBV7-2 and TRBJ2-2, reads GAGVSQSPSNKVTEKGKDVELRCDPISGHTALYWYRQSLGQGLEFLIYFQGNSAPDKSGLPSDRFSAERTGGSVSTLTIQRTQQEDSAVYLCASSLGGTYTGELFFGEGSRLTVL.

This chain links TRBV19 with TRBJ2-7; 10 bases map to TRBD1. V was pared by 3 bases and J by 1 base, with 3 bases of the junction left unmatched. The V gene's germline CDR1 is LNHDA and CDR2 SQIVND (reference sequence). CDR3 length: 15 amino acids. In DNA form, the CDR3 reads TGTGCCAGTAGTATCCGGGACAGGGGTTCCTACGAGCAGTACTTC. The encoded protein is CASSIRDRGSYEQYF.

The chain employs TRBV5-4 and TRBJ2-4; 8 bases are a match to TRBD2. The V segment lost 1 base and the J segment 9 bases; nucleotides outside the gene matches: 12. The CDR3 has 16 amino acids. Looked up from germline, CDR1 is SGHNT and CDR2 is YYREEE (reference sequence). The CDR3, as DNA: TGTGCCAGCAGCTTGAGTCGCGGGGGGTCGGTAGGCATTCAGTACTTC. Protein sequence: CASSLSRGGSVGIQYF.

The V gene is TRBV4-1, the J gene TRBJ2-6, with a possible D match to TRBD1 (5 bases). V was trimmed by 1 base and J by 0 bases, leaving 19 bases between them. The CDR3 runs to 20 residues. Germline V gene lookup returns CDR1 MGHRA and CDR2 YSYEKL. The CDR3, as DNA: TGCGCCAGCAGCCAAGGGAAGGACACATACCTGGACTCTGGGGCCAACGTCCTGACTTTC. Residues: CASSQGKDTYLDSGANVLTF.

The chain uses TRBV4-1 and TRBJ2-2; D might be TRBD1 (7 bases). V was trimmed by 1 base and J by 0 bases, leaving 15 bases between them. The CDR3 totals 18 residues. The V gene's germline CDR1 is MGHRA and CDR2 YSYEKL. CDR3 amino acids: CASSQVFPGGTNTGELFF. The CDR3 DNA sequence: TGCGCCAGCAGCCAAGTCTTCCCAGGGGGGACGAACACCGGGGAGCTGTTTTTT.